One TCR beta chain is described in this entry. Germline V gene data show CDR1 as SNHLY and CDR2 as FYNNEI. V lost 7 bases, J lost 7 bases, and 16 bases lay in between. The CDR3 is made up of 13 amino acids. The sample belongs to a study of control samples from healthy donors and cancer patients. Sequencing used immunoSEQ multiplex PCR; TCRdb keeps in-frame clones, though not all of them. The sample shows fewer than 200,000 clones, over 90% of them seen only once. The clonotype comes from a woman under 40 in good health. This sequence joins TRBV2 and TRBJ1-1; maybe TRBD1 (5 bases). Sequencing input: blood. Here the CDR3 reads CASIRRRGLEAFF. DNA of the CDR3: TGTGCCAGCATTAGACGAAGGGGACTTGAAGCTTTCTTT.